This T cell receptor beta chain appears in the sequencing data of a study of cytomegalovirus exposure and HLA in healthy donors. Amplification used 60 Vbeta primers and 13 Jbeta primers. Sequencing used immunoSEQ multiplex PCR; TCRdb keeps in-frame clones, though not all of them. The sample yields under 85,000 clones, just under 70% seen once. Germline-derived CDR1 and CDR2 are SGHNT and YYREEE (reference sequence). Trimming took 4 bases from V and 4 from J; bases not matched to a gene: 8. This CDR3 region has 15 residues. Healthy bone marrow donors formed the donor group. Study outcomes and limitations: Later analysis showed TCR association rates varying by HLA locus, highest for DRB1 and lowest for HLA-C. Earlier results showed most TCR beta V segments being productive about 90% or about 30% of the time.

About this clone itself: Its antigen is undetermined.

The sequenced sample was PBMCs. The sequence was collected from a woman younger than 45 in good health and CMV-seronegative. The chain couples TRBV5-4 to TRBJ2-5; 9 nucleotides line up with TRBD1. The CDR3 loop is CASSERTGAAETQYF. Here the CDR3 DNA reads TGTGCCAGCAGCGAGAGGACAGGGGCGGCAGAGACCCAGTACTTC.